The 5 T cell receptor beta chains given below trace back to one sample, sequenced in a study of CD8 T cells in ankylosing spondylitis. Overall study results and limits: It appeared that ankylosing spondylitis blood was characterized by a TCR beta motif of under ten highly homologous variants.

No antigens are known for them. One entry per CDR3 protein results from TCRdb running MiXCR on the 5' RACE reads. The repertoire holds 500,000 or so distinct CDR3 sequences, approximately 5% seen once, with approximately 4% in the top ten. The sequenced material came from blood, either unsorted or a sorted T cell fraction (not recorded which). Source of these receptors: a male donor with ankylosing spondylitis.

This clonotype was seen at least ten times. The chain has TRBV5-1 and TRBJ2-3; no clear D gene. Germline CDR1 reads SGHRS; CDR2 reads YFSETQ. Trimming cost V 5 bases and J 2 bases, with 12 bases left between them. The CDR3 runs 14 residues. CDR3 in DNA: TGCGCCAGCAGAAACCCTACCTTCACAGATACGCAGTATTTT. This gives the protein CASRNPTFTDTQYF.

This clonotype was picked up many times. V and J are TRBV11-2 and TRBJ2-4, with D tentatively TRBD1 (5 bases). The CDR3 totals 15 residues. Germline-derived CDR1 and CDR2 are SGHAT and FQNNGV. The ends were cut back, 0 bases at V and 8 bases at J, with 14 bases in the middle. This CDR3 is CASSLDPAGLDIQYF. CDR3 nucleotide sequence: TGTGCCAGCAGCTTAGATCCGGCAGGGTTGGACATTCAGTACTTC. The variable domain in full, completed from reference TRBV11-2 and TRBJ2-4, reads EAGVAQSPRYKIIEKRQSVAFWCNPISGHATLYWYQQILGQGPKLLIQFQNNGVVDDSQLPKDRFSAERLKGVDSTLKIQPAKLEDSAVYLCASSLDPAGLDIQYFGAGTRLSVL.

The J gene is TRBJ2-4, the V gene TRBV3-1; the D gene is possibly TRBD2 (5 bases). With 0 bases removed from V and 3 bases from J, the gap between germline ends came to 15 bases. CDR1 is LGHDT, CDR2 YNNKEL, per germline (reference sequence). The CDR3 is made up of 17 amino acids. The CDR3 nucleotides are TGTGCCAGCAGCCAAGATATCCCCCCAGCGGTCAAAAACATTCAGTACTTC. This sequence encodes CASSQDIPPAVKNIQYF. Based on the CDR3 plus reference TRBV3-1 and TRBJ2-4, the full variable domain is DTAVSQTPKYLVTQMGNDKSIKCEQNLGHDTMYWYKQDSKKFLKIMFSYNNKELIINETVPNRFSPKSPDKAHLNLHINSLELGDSAVYFCASSQDIPPAVKNIQYFGAGTRLSVL.

This clonotype was counted ten times or more. The chain links TRBV29-1 to TRBJ1-5; TRBD1 agrees at 7 bases. The CDR3 contains 17 residues. V lost 7 bases to trimming and J lost 0 bases; unmatched junction nucleotides: 15. Germline-derived CDR1 and CDR2 are SQVTM and ANQGSEA. CDR3 protein: CSAPSLRDRDSNQPQHF. CDR3 sequence (DNA): TGCAGCGCCCCGTCCCTCCGGGACAGAGATAGCAATCAGCCCCAGCATTTT.

This clonotype came up many times. This sequence joins TRBV15 and TRBJ2-7; a possible D gene is TRBD2 (7 bases). The CDR3 contains 15 residues. Germline CDR1 reads LNHNV; CDR2 reads YYDKDF (reference sequence). V was clipped by 0 bases and J by 4 bases, with 13 bases between them. CDR3: CATSRDVGGGYEQYF. CDR3 sequence (DNA): TGTGCCACCAGCAGAGACGTAGGGGGGGGGTACGAGCAGTACTTC.